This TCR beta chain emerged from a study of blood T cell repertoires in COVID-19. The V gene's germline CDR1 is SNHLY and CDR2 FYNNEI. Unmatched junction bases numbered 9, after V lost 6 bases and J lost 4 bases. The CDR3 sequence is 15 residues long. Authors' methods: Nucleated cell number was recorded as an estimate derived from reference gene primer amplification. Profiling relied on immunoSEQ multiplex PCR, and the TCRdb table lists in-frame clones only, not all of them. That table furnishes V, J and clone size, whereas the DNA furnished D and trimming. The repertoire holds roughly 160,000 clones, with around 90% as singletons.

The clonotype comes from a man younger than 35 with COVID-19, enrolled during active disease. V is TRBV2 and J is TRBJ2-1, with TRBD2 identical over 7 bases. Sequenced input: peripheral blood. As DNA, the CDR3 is TGTGCCAGCAGGGTCCGGGACTACCCGTACAATGAGCAGTTCTTC. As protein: CASRVRDYPYNEQFF.